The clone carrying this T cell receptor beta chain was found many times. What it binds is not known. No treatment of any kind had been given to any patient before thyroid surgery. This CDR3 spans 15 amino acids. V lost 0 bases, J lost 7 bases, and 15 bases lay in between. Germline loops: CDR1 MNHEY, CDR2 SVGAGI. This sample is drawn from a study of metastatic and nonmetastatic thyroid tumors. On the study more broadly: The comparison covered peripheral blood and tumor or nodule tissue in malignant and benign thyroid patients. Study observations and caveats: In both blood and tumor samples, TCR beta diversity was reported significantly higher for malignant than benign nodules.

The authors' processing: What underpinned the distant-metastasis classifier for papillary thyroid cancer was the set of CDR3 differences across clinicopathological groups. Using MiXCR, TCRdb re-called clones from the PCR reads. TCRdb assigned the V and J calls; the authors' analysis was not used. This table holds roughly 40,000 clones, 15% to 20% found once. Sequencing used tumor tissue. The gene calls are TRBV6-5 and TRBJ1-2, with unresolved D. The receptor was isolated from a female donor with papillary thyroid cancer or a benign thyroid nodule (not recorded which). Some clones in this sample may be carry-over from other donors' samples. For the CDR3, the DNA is TGTGCCAGCAGTTACTCTAGGCGGCTCTTGGGTGGCTACACCTTC. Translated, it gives CASSYSRRLLGGYTF.